This TCR beta chain was identified during a study of cytomegalovirus exposure and HLA in healthy donors. Overall study context: Earlier findings included some 100 million unique TCR beta sequences obtained from 180 million or so T cells. Whole-study results and caveats: Researchers reported that three CMV-associated chains were confirmed in vitro as CMV antigen-specific. Roughly even sequencing depth across donors was the assumption behind the presence/absence analyses.

PCR employed 60 Vbeta and 13 Jbeta primers. Assay: immunoSEQ multiplex PCR; the TCRdb copy retains only in-frame clones and omits some. The repertoire holds approximately 150,000 clones, with around 80% as singletons. CDR1 MDHEN and CDR2 SYDVKM come from the germline V gene. The V gene end was trimmed by 6 bases and the J gene end by 4 bases; junction bases not matched to a gene: 15. This CDR3 has 17 amino acids. A word on this clone: Its specificity is not known. Other DNA sequences within the sample encode an identical CDR3.

Donors were ostensibly healthy at sampling, although undocumented immune exposures were probable. This clonotype originated in a female donor in good health and CMV-seronegative. The sequencing sample was made of PBMCs. The chain recombines TRBV28 with TRBJ1-5; 7 nucleotides line up with TRBD1. DNA of the CDR3: TGTGCCAGCAGCTTAACGCCTCCAATACAGGGGAATCAGCCCCAGCATTTT. It encodes CASSLTPPIQGNQPQHF.